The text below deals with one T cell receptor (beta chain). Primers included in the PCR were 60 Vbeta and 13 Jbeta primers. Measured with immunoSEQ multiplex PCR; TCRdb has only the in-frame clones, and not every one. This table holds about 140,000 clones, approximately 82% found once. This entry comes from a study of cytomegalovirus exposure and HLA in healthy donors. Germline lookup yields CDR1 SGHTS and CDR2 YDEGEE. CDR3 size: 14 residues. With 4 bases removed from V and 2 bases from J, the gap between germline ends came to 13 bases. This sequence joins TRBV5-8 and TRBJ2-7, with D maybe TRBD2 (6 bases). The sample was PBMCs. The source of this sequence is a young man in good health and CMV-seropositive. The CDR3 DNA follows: TGTGCCAGCAGCGGACTTAGCGGAACCTACGAGCAGTACTTC. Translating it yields CASSGLSGTYEQYF.